Listed below are T cell receptor beta chains from one sample, sequenced in a study of blood T cell repertoires in COVID-19. Generated by immunoSEQ multiplex PCR, the TCRdb table keeps only in-frame clones and is missing some. The profile covers more than 100,000 clones, with approximately 90% appearing a single time and 3.1% taken by the ten largest. The sequenced sample was peripheral blood. Receptors were obtained from a man in his fifties in a cohort sampled during active COVID-19. The CDR3 runs from the conserved cysteine through the conserved F or W. The order of the fields is CDR3 DNA, CDR3 protein, clone size, J gene, D gene, V gene. A D gene is named only where the DNA matches it firmly. Expanded clones get a size class; other rows say once, few or many, or leave the size out.

TGTGCCAGCAGCCCGCTGCCGGGACAGGGGGTCAATGAGCAGTTCTTC CASSPLPGQGVNEQFF - TRBJ2-1 TRBD1 TRBV7-8
TGTGCCAGCAGCTTAGGCAACAGGAAAGAGACCCAGTACTTC CASSLGNRKETQYF - TRBJ2-5 - TRBV7-2
TGTGCCAGCAGCTTGGCGAGAACAGGGAAAGACACCGGGGAGCTGTTTTTT CASSLARTGKDTGELFF - TRBJ2-2 - TRBV5-6
TGCGCCAGCAGCTTGGATGTAGGGGGTAGAACTGAAGCTTTCTTT CASSLDVGGRTEAFF - TRBJ1-1 - TRBV5-1
TGTGCCAGCAGAACGCGGGGGACATACAATGAGCAGTTCTTC CASRTRGTYNEQFF - TRBJ2-1 - TRBV7-8
TGTGCCAGCAGCCAAGGTTCTGGCGGGTCAAACTATGGCTACACCTTC CASSQGSGGSNYGYTF - TRBJ1-2 - TRBV14
TGTGCCAGCAGTACCGGAGTGAACACTGAAGCTTTCTTT CASSTGVNTEAFF many TRBJ1-1 - TRBV6-5
TGTGCCAGCTCCGGGACAGGGGCCCTTTGGGGTAATGAAAAACTGTTTTTT CASSGTGALWGNEKLFF - TRBJ1-4 TRBD1 TRBV3-1/TRBV3-2
TGTGCCAGCAGCCCAAATCTTCTAGCGGGGGGCCCCAGCACAGATACGCAGTATTTT CASSPNLLAGGPSTDTQYF - TRBJ2-3 TRBD2 TRBV11-2
TGTGCTAGTGGTTTACAGGGGCAACGCACAGATACGCAGTATTTT CASGLQGQRTDTQYF few TRBJ2-3 TRBD1 TRBV12-5
TGTGCCAGCAGCTCCCGGGACAAAGTAGGGGCGGGCGGGGAGCTGTTTTTT CASSSRDKVGAGGELFF - TRBJ2-2 - TRBV11-2
TGTGCCAGCTCACCAGTCGGGTCCAATCAGCCCCAGCATTTT CASSPVGSNQPQHF - TRBJ1-5 - TRBV18
TGTGCCAGCAGCCTTCTCCCTCCGGGACAGGGGTTCTCCTACAATGAGCAGTTCTTC CASSLLPPGQGFSYNEQFF - TRBJ2-1 TRBD1 TRBV4-2
TGTGCCAGCAGTTACAGGGGGCTCTACGAGCAGTACTTC CASSYRGLYEQYF few TRBJ2-7 TRBD1 TRBV6-2/TRBV6-3
TGTGCCACCAGTGATTTCTTGACAGGCCCAGATACGCAGTATTTT CATSDFLTGPDTQYF - TRBJ2-3 - TRBV24-1
TGTGCCAGCAGCCAGACAGGGGGCGCACCGACCGTTCAGCCCCAGCATTTT CASSQTGGAPTVQPQHF - TRBJ1-5 TRBD1 TRBV9
TGTGCCAGCAGCTACACTGACAGGTCCTACGAGCAGTACTTC CASSYTDRSYEQYF - TRBJ2-7 - TRBV7-8
TGTGCCAGCAGCTTAGCGCTCAGCGATGCCGGGGAGCTGTTTTTT CASSLALSDAGELFF - TRBJ2-2 - TRBV7-8
TGCGCCAGCAGCCGAGGGACTAGCGGGGACACAGATACGCAGTATTTT CASSRGTSGDTDTQYF - TRBJ2-3 TRBD2 TRBV5-1
TGTGCCAGCAGCCGCGGACTAGCGGGGTGGGAAGAGACCCAGTACTTC CASSRGLAGWEETQYF - TRBJ2-5 TRBD2 TRBV11-1
TGTGCTAGTGGTTTGGGGGGGGGAAACACTGAAGCTTTCTTT CASGLGGGNTEAFF - TRBJ1-1 - TRBV12-5
TGTGCCAGCTCACGCGGAGTACAGGGGGCAGGGGGCTACACCTTC CASSRGVQGAGGYTF - TRBJ1-2 TRBD1 TRBV18
TGTGCCAGCAGCTTAGGACAGGCCGGGAAGACCCAGTACTTC CASSLGQAGKTQYF - TRBJ2-5 - TRBV11-2
TGTGCCAGCAGTCGGGGCCGACAGGGTGAGACCCAGTACTTC CASSRGRQGETQYF - TRBJ2-5 TRBD1 TRBV5-4
TGTGCCAGCAGCCCCCGGACATTGTACCAAGAGACCCAGTACTTC CASSPRTLYQETQYF few TRBJ2-5 - TRBV7-9
TGTGCCAGCAGCGTAGATGTCCGGGGGGCCCACAATGAGCAGTTCTTC CASSVDVRGAHNEQFF - TRBJ2-1 - TRBV9
TGTGCCAGCATCGGGACAGGGAGGGACTACACCTTC CASIGTGRDYTF - TRBJ1-2 TRBD1 TRBV28
TGTGCCACCCTAGCTGGAAGGGAGGCCCGGGAGCTGTTTTTT CATLAGREARELFF once TRBJ2-2 - TRBV2
TGTGCCAGCAGCGGTACTGGGCGGGGGGGCACAGATACGCAGTATTTT CASSGTGRGGTDTQYF - TRBJ2-3 TRBD2 TRBV9
TGTGCCAGTAGTCCCCTGGGGTTCCAAAGGGAGAAACTGTTTTTT CASSPLGFQREKLFF - TRBJ1-4 - TRBV19
TGTGCCAGCAGCCAAGAGGGCAGGAATCAGCCCCAGCATTTT CASSQEGRNQPQHF - TRBJ1-5 - TRBV3-1/TRBV3-2
TGTGCCAGCAGCTCGTTAGTAACCGGGGAGCTGTTTTTT CASSSLVTGELFF - TRBJ2-2 - TRBV9
TGTGCCATCAGTGCAGGGTTAAAACTGGGGAATCAGCCCCAGCATTTT CAISAGLKLGNQPQHF - TRBJ1-5 - TRBV10-3
TGTGCCAGCAGCTTGCAAATTGAGCAGTTCTTC CASSLQIEQFF - TRBJ2-1 - TRBV5-5
TGCGCCAGCAGTCAATGTCCGGGACAGCAAAACCTCCGACGGGATTCACCCCTCCACTTT CASSQCPGQQNLRRDSPLHF - TRBJ1-6 TRBD1 TRBV23-1
TGTGCCAGCAGCCAAGAGGGAGCGGGGGCGGGCACAGATACGCAGTATTTT CASSQEGAGAGTDTQYF - TRBJ2-3 TRBD2 TRBV4-2
TGTGCCAGCAGTGGAACCGCCGGGACAGGGGATTCACCCCTCCACTTT CASSGTAGTGDSPLHF - TRBJ1-6 TRBD1 TRBV6-1
TGCGCCAGCAGCTTGGACAGGCGACGGAATGAAAAACTGTTTTTT CASSLDRRRNEKLFF - TRBJ1-4 - TRBV5-1
TGTGCCAGCAGTGACAGCGCAAGGATGGAGACCCAGTACTTC CASSDSARMETQYF - TRBJ2-5 - TRBV25-1
TGTGCCAGCAGTTCCGGGACAGGGGACATCAAGCCCCAGCATTTT CASSSGTGDIKPQHF - TRBJ1-5 TRBD1 TRBV27
TGTGCCAGCAGCGGACAGGGGGAGACTGAAGCTTTCTTT CASSGQGETEAFF - TRBJ1-1 TRBD1 TRBV5-5
TGTGCCAGCAGCGTCGGTGCAGGAGGCTACACCTTC CASSVGAGGYTF - TRBJ1-2 - TRBV11-1